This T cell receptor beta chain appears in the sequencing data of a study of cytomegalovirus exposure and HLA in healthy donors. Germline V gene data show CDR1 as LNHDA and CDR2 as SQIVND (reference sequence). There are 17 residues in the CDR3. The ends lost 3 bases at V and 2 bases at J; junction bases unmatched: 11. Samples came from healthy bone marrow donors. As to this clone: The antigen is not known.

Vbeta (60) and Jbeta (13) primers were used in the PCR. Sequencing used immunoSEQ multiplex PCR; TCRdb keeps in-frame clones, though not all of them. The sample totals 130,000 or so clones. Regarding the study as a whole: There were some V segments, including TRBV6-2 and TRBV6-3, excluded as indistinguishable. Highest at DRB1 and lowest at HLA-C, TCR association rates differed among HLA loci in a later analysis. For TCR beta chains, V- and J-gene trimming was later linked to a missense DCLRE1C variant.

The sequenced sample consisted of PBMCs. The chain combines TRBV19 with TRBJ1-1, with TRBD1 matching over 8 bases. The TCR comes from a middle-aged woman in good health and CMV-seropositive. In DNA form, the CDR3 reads TGTGCCAGTAGTATCCGTCAACCCCCAGGGGGCAACACTGAAGCTTTCTTT. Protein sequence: CASSIRQPPGGNTEAFF.